A single sample gave rise to the 22 T cell receptor beta chains below, sequenced in a study of blood T cell repertoires in COVID-19. TCRdb's copy holds only in-frame clones and misses some; the assay was immunoSEQ multiplex PCR. The sample lists about 81,000 clones, approximately 87% occurring once. The sequenced sample consisted of peripheral blood. The source of these receptors is a woman in her 70s with acute or convalescent COVID-19.

The rearrangement links TRBV7-2 to TRBJ2-1; 13 bases are shared with TRBD2. The ends lost 5 bases at V and 0 bases at J; junction bases unmatched: 7. The CDR3 is 18 amino acids. In germline, CDR1 is SGHTA, CDR2 FQGNSA. CDR3 amino acids: CASSPWTSGGSSYNEQFF. Here the CDR3 DNA reads TGTGCCAGCAGCCCCTGGACTAGCGGGGGCAGCTCCTACAATGAGCAGTTCTTC.

The V gene is TRBV7-2, the J gene TRBJ1-2; D gene unclear. Germline CDR1 SGHTA, CDR2 FQGNSA. CDR3 length: 14 amino acids. The V gene lost 3 bases and the J gene lost 8 bases, with 16 bases spanning the gap. This CDR3 reads CASSFGKDSNGYTF. CDR3 coding DNA: TGTGCCAGCAGCTTTGGTAAGGACTCTAACGGCTACACCTTC.

The chain combines TRBV27 with TRBJ2-5, with 9 bases aligning to TRBD1. Germline-derived CDR1 and CDR2 are MNHEY and SMNVEV (reference sequence). This CDR3 has 15 residues. Trimming removed 4 bases from V and 3 bases from J; junction bases left unmatched: 6. The CDR3 nucleotides read TGTGCCAGCAGTTGGAGACAGGGGGGGGAAGAGACCCAGTACTTC. It translates to CASSWRQGGEETQYF.

The chain is built from TRBV6-2 or TRBV6-3 and TRBJ2-7; D ambiguous. V was trimmed by 4 bases and J by 4 bases, leaving 8 bases between them. Germline CDR1 MNHEY, CDR2 SVGEGT. The CDR3 has 12 amino acids. CDR3 sequence reads: CASSSGFYEQYV. DNA for the CDR3: TGTGCCAGCAGTTCAGGATTTTACGAGCAGTACGTC.

This clone was recorded only once. The chain links TRBV5-6 to TRBJ2-3, with a weak D call TRBD2 (6 bases). The V gene lost 6 bases and the J gene lost 6 bases, with 23 bases spanning the gap. CDR1 SGHDT and CDR2 YYEEEE come from the germline V gene. The CDR3 is made up of 16 amino acids. The CDR3 region is CASNILGTRGMDTQYF. CDR3 nucleotides: TGTGCCAGCAACATCTTAGGGACCCGGGGGATGGATACGCAGTATTTT.

This rearrangement joins TRBV27 to TRBJ1-2, with D maybe TRBD1 (6 bases). Germline V gene data show CDR1 as MNHEY and CDR2 as SMNVEV (reference sequence). This CDR3 is 13 amino acids long. V lost 6 bases and J 6 bases, leaving 14 bases between the germline ends. CDR3 in amino acids: CASSPGGANGYTF. In DNA form, the CDR3 reads TGTGCCAGCAGCCCGGGGGGGGCTAATGGCTACACCTTC.

This chain uses TRBV2 with TRBJ2-1, with a tentative D call TRBD2 (5 bases). Trimming took 7 bases from V and 6 from J, leaving 19 bases between them. In germline, CDR1 is SNHLY, CDR2 FYNNEI. The CDR3 consists of 15 residues. In DNA, the CDR3 is TGTGCCAGCAACTCGGGAACTCTCTCCGCCAATGAGCAGTTCTTC. Translation gives CASNSGTLSANEQFF.

The chain recombines TRBV7-8 with TRBJ2-1; 8 nucleotides agree with TRBD1. This CDR3 region has 14 residues. Germline V gene data show CDR1 as SGHVS and CDR2 as FQNEAQ. V trimming: 4 bases; J trimming: 7 bases; junction bases outside the gene matches: 6. This CDR3 is CASSSEDRANEQFF. CDR3 DNA: TGTGCCAGCAGCTCCGAGGACAGGGCGAATGAGCAGTTCTTC.

The chain has TRBV19 and TRBJ1-2; TRBD1 aligns across 10 bases. Germline V lookup: CDR1 LNHDA, CDR2 SQIVND (reference sequence). The CDR3 runs to 15 residues. V lost 6 bases to trimming and J lost 6 bases; unmatched junction nucleotides: 10. CDR3 bases: TGTGCCAGTAGGGAGACAGGGGGCTATCGAAATGGCTACACCTTC. As protein: CASRETGGYRNGYTF.

This chain links TRBV10-3 with TRBJ2-7; D remains unclear. This CDR3 contains 14 residues. V was shortened by 3 bases and J by 2 bases, with 11 bases between the two germline ends. From germline, CDR1 is ENHRY and CDR2 SYGVKD. CDR3 loop: CAISDSLGAYEQYV. The CDR3 DNA is TGTGCCATCAGTGATTCCCTAGGAGCCTACGAGCAGTACGTC.

The V call is TRBV5-1, the J call TRBJ2-3; 8 bases align to TRBD2. The V gene's germline CDR1 is SGHRS and CDR2 YFSETQ. The CDR3 runs 15 residues. The V and J ends lost 5 bases and 2 bases, in that order; junction bases with no gene match: 7. In nucleotides, the CDR3 is TGCGCCAGCAGGGATAGACTAGCGCCCACAGATACGCAGTATTTT. Translated: CASRDRLAPTDTQYF. The full variable domain, in which reference TRBV5-1 and TRBJ2-3 provide the parts outside the CDR3, is KAGVTQTPRYLIKTRGQQVTLSCSPISGHRSVSWYQQTPGQGLQFLFEYFSETQRNKGNFPGRFSGRQFSNSRSEMNVSTLELGDSALYLCASRDRLAPTDTQYFGPGTRLTVL.

This clone was observed once. The rearrangement joins TRBV18 to TRBJ2-5, with TRBD2 matching 7 bases. The CDR3 consists of 13 residues. V lost 3 bases to trimming and J lost 4 bases; unmatched junction nucleotides: 2. The germline gives CDR1 KGHSH, CDR2 LQKENI. In DNA, the CDR3 is TGTGCCAGCTCACCTCGCGGGGGAGAGACCCAGTACTTC. Translation gives CASSPRGGETQYF. Drawing the rest from reference TRBV18 and TRBJ2-5, the complete variable domain is NAGVMQNPRHLVRRRGQEARLRCSPMKGHSHVYWYRQLPEEGLKFMVYLQKENIIDESGMPKERFSAEFPKEGPSILRIQQVVRGDSAAYFCASSPRGGETQYFGPGTRLLVL.

The rearrangement links TRBV11-2 to TRBJ2-1, with 14 bases identical to TRBD2. This CDR3 is built from 18 residues. Unmatched junction bases numbered 7, after V lost 4 bases and J lost 2 bases. CDR1 SGHAT and CDR2 FQNNGV come from the germline V gene. DNA of the CDR3: TGTGCCAGCAGCTACGGGACTAGCGGGGGCCTTGCCTACAATGAGCAGTTCTTC. This sequence encodes CASSYGTSGGLAYNEQFF.

This chain uses TRBV28 with TRBJ2-5; 8 positions agree with TRBD1. The germline V gene has CDR1 MDHEN and CDR2 SYDVKM. V lost 6 bases and J lost 7; bases outside the gene matches: 13. The CDR3 runs to 15 residues. CDR3 protein: CASSRLQGAKRTQYF. CDR3 bases: TGTGCCAGCAGCCGGTTGCAGGGGGCGAAGAGGACCCAGTACTTC.

This chain links TRBV18 with TRBJ2-3, with 9 bases matching TRBD2. The CDR3 length is 15 residues. Germline assignment: CDR1 KGHSH and CDR2 LQKENI. J gave up 4 bases and V 3 bases, and 5 bases lay outside the gene matches. Written as DNA, the CDR3 is TGTGCCAGCTCACCTCCTGCGGGGGGGCCAGATACGCAGTATTTT. Amino acids: CASSPPAGGPDTQYF.

This chain joins TRBV28 and TRBJ1-4; D may be TRBD1 (6 bases). The CDR3 has 16 residues. Germline CDR1 and CDR2: MDHEN and SYDVKM. V was shortened by 6 bases and J by 11 bases, with 25 bases between the two germline ends. The CDR3: CASSPATGRGEWKLFF. The CDR3 region has the DNA TGTGCCAGCAGCCCCGCTACAGGGAGGGGAGAGTGGAAACTGTTTTTT.

V gene TRBV29-1 combines with J gene TRBJ1-1, with D unclear. The CDR3 covers 13 residues. V gave up 1 base and J gave up 1 base, with 7 bases separating them. Germline CDR1 and CDR2: SQVTM and ANQGSEA. This CDR3 is CSVEAGRNTEAFF. CDR3 coding DNA: TGCAGCGTTGAAGCTGGGCGGAACACTGAAGCTTTCTTT.

The chain couples TRBV7-9 to TRBJ1-3; D possibly corresponds to TRBD1 (6 bases). This CDR3 region has 12 residues. V lost 8 bases, J lost 4 bases, and 9 bases lay in between. The germline V gene encodes CDR1 SEHNR and CDR2 FQNEAQ (reference sequence). DNA for the CDR3: TGTGCCAGCGGGGGGGCCGGAAACACCATATATTTT. Translation: CASGGAGNTIYF.

V and J are TRBV7-2 and TRBJ2-7; 8 bases match TRBD1. Germline CDR1 reads SGHTA; CDR2 reads FQGNSA. Trimming took 4 bases from V and 5 from J; bases not matched to a gene: 4. The CDR3 covers 13 residues. CDR3 nucleotide sequence: TGTGCCAGCAGCTACCGGACAGGGCACGAGCAGTACGTC. Its protein product is CASSYRTGHEQYV.

This chain joins TRBV11-3 and TRBJ1-1; D is unresolved. The V and J ends lost 1 base and 0 bases respectively, with 12 bases between them. This CDR3 is 16 amino acids long. Per the germline V gene, CDR1 is SGHNT and CDR2 is YENEEA. CDR3 sequence (DNA): TGTGCCAGCAGCTTAGTCGGCGGATCAATGAACACTGAAGCTTTCTTT. Amino acid sequence: CASSLVGGSMNTEAFF.

CDR3 DNA sequence: TGTGCCAGTACCCAAACGGGCGGGGATTATGGCTACACCTTC. Its translation: CASTQTGGDYGYTF. V gene TRBV19 combines with J gene TRBJ1-2; no reliable D call. The V and J ends lost 7 bases and 5 bases respectively, with 17 bases between them. This CDR3 region has 14 residues. Germline CDR1 reads LNHDA; CDR2 reads SQIVND (reference sequence).

The CDR3 spells CASRRTVEQETQYF. DNA of the CDR3: TGCGCCAGCAGGCGGACAGTCGAACAAGAGACCCAGTACTTC. This chain connects TRBV5-1 to TRBJ2-5; a possible D gene is TRBD1 (6 bases). Trimming took 5 bases from V and 2 from J, leaving 13 bases between them. CDR3 length: 14 residues. Germline V gene lookup returns CDR1 SGHRS and CDR2 YFSETQ.